The 30 T cell receptor beta chains reported below all come from one sample, sequenced in a study of identical twins. TCRdb fed the 5' RACE reads into MiXCR, producing one record per CDR3 protein. The data show 1.5 million or so distinct CDR3 sequences, about 30% seen once. Specimen: cord blood. The source is a newborn girl in good health.

V usage is TRBV5-1 and J usage is TRBJ2-5, with D hard to call. From germline, CDR1 is SGHRS and CDR2 YFSETQ. The length of the CDR3 is 18 residues. Trimming removed 3 bases at V and 11 bases at J, with 32 bases between. The CDR3 nucleotides read TGCGCCAGCAGCTCCCGACTGGAGAAAGCCCTTTTCCTTTACGGGCAGTACTTC. It encodes CASSSRLEKALFLYGQYF.

This clonotype was seen a single time. V gene TRBV4-2 combines with J gene TRBJ2-3; D gene unclear. The length of the CDR3 is 14 residues. Per germline, CDR1 LGHNA and CDR2 YNFKEQ. V was trimmed by 4 bases and J by 4 bases, leaving 12 bases between them. CDR3 DNA sequence: TGTGCCAGCAGCCCGGATTATGTTGCAGATACGCAGTATTTT. Encoded protein: CASSPDYVADTQYF.

This clonotype came up a few times. This chain connects TRBV28 to TRBJ2-7; maybe TRBD2 (7 bases). The J call may be mistaken, given a closer DNA end match to TRBJ2-5. Germline CDR1 and CDR2: MDHEN and SYDVKM. The CDR3 sequence is 15 residues long. The CDR3 coding sequence is TGTGCCAGCAGTTTATTCTCGGGGGGCCGGGAGACCCAGTACTTC. Protein product: CASSLFSGGRETQYF.

This chain connects TRBV2 to TRBJ1-2; maybe TRBD1 (5 bases). Per the germline V gene, CDR1 is SNHLY and CDR2 is FYNNEI. V was shortened by 3 bases and J by 4 bases, with 12 bases between the two germline ends. The CDR3 sequence is 14 residues long. The CDR3 DNA is TGTGCCAGCAGTGACCTGGGGGTCCTCTATGGCTACACCTTC. Translating gives CASSDLGVLYGYTF.

Many counts were recorded for this clonotype. V is TRBV27 and J is TRBJ2-3; TRBD1 matches at 7 bases. V lost 5 bases to trimming and J lost 2 bases; unmatched junction nucleotides: 7. Germline values: CDR1 MNHEY, CDR2 SMNVEV (reference sequence). The CDR3 has 15 residues. DNA of the CDR3: TGTGCCAGCAGTCCAATGACAGGGACCACAGATACGCAGTATTTT. Its protein is CASSPMTGTTDTQYF.

This sequence joins TRBV20-1 and TRBJ1-6, with TRBD1 matching 8 bases. The germline gives CDR1 DFQATT, CDR2 SNEGSKA (reference sequence). The CDR3 extends over 17 amino acids. J lost 9 bases, V lost 2 bases, and 15 bases had no gene match. For the CDR3, the DNA is TGCAGTGCTAGACTGGAGGACAAGAGCAGGGGGCTTTCACCCCTCCACTTT. Residues: CSARLEDKSRGLSPLHF.

This clonotype was observed a few times. The chain couples TRBV3-1 to TRBJ2-2, with 9 bases aligning to TRBD1. The CDR3 loop spans 15 amino acids. Trimming at V came to 6 bases and at J to 5 bases, leaving 7 bases not matched to a gene. The germline V gene encodes CDR1 LGHDT and CDR2 YNNKEL (reference sequence). CDR3 nucleotides: TGTGCCAGCAGACCGGGACAGGGCCCAACCGGGGAGCTGTTTTTT. Its translation is CASRPGQGPTGELFF.

This clonotype was recorded many times. V and J are TRBV5-1 and TRBJ2-4, with TRBD1 as a possible D gene (5 bases). Trimming took 0 bases from V and 4 from J, leaving 5 bases between them. Germline V gene data show CDR1 as SGHRS and CDR2 as YFSETQ. The CDR3 sequence is 13 residues long. Here the CDR3 reads CASSLGQKNIQYF. CDR3 in DNA: TGCGCCAGCAGCTTGGGACAGAAAAACATTCAGTACTTC.

This clonotype showed up just a few times. V and J are TRBV10-3 and TRBJ2-7; 10 positions match TRBD2. Germline CDR1 ENHRY, CDR2 SYGVKD. V lost 6 bases and J lost 5; bases outside the gene matches: 4. There are 13 residues in the CDR3. CDR3 DNA: TGTGCCATCAGAGGGACTAGCGCTAACGAGCAGTACTTC. Translating gives CAIRGTSANEQYF.

In the case of this clonotype: This may stem from a read error, because a much larger clone lies one nucleotide away. V and J are TRBV2 and TRBJ2-1, with TRBD2 matching over 10 bases. Matching the DNA end better, TRBJ2-7 makes the J call doubtful. The length of the CDR3 is 17 residues. The germline gives CDR1 SNHLY, CDR2 FYNNEI. The CDR3: CASSVPSGRRQENEQYF. DNA of the CDR3: TGTGCCAGCAGTGTTCCTAGCGGGAGACGGCAGGAGAATGAGCAGTACTTC.

This chain joins TRBV2 and TRBJ2-1, with 10 positions matching TRBD2. V shed 0 bases and J 6 bases; nucleotides not matched to a gene: 5. The CDR3 sequence is 16 residues long. Germline lookup yields CDR1 SNHLY and CDR2 FYNNEI. CDR3 DNA sequence: TGTGCCAGCAGTGAAGCGGATAGCGGGGGGCTCAATGAGCAGTTCTTC. Protein: CASSEADSGGLNEQFF. Looking up the rest from reference TRBV2 and TRBJ2-1 gives the full variable domain: EPEVTQTPSHQVTQMGQEVILRCVPISNHLYFYWYRQILGQKVEFLVSFYNNEISEKSEIFDDQFSVERPDGSNFTLKIRSTKLEDSAMYFCASSEADSGGLNEQFFGPGTRLTVL.

This clonotype came up a few times. This sequence joins TRBV15 and TRBJ2-3, with 11 nucleotides matching TRBD2. The CDR3 extends over 14 amino acids. With 2 bases clipped from V and 6 bases from J, the junction kept 1 base outside the gene matches. The germline V gene has CDR1 LNHNV and CDR2 YYDKDF (reference sequence). As DNA, the CDR3 is TGTGCCACCAGCAGATCTAGCGGGGGGGATACGCAGTATTTT. This sequence encodes CATSRSSGGDTQYF. The complete variable domain, with remaining parts taken from reference TRBV15 and TRBJ2-3, reads DAMVIQNPRYQVTQFGKPVTLSCSQTLNHNVMYWYQQKSSQAPKLLFHYYDKDFNNEADTPDNFQSRRPNTSFCFLDIRSPGLGDTAMYLCATSRSSGGDTQYFGPGTRLTVL.

The V gene is TRBV9, the J gene TRBJ1-1; D is perhaps TRBD1 (6 bases). CDR1 is SGDLS, CDR2 YYNGEE, per germline. The CDR3 spans 18 residues. The V gene lost 4 bases and the J gene lost 3 bases, with 25 bases spanning the gap. CDR3 region: CASSIPGEGWAYHTEAFF. The DNA of the CDR3 is TGTGCCAGCAGCATCCCAGGGGAGGGTTGGGCGTACCACACTGAAGCTTTCTTT.

The chain couples TRBV7-2 to TRBJ2-3; D perhaps matches TRBD2 (6 bases). V was cut by 5 bases and J by 3 bases, with 12 bases left in between. The length of the CDR3 is 14 residues. Germline lookup yields CDR1 SGHTA and CDR2 FQGNSA. The CDR3 DNA reads TGTGCCAGCAGCACCCTGACTAGGACAGATACGCAGTATTTT. It codes for CASSTLTRTDTQYF.

V gene TRBV5-1 combines with J gene TRBJ2-5; perhaps TRBD1 as D (5 bases). The CDR3 has 17 amino acids. Deletions cut 0 bases from V and 2 bases from J, with 17 bases between. Germline-derived CDR1 and CDR2 are SGHRS and YFSETQ. CDR3 bases: TGCGCCAGCAGCTTGGTATCGGGCTTCAAGGGGCAAGAGACCCAGTACTTC. This sequence encodes CASSLVSGFKGQETQYF.

The chain combines TRBV3-1 with TRBJ2-1; 7 bases align to TRBD2. CDR3 length equals 18 residues. Germline V CDR1 and CDR2: LGHDT, YNNKEL (reference sequence). V was pared by 0 bases and J by 7 bases, with 15 bases of the junction left unmatched. The CDR3 spells CASSQDPIGASGRNEQFF. CDR3 DNA: TGTGCCAGCAGCCAAGATCCAATCGGGGCTAGCGGAAGGAATGAGCAGTTCTTC.

This clonotype was observed a few times. CDR3 sequence reads: CASSPRYRAPRETQYF. In DNA, the CDR3 is TGTGCCAGCAGCCCGCGGTACAGGGCTCCCCGAGAGACCCAGTACTTC. The V and J genes are TRBV7-2 and TRBJ2-5, with a tentative D call TRBD1 (6 bases). V lost 5 bases to trimming and J lost 4 bases, with 20 bases between them. Germline V lookup: CDR1 SGHTA, CDR2 FQGNSA. This CDR3 region has 16 residues.

The V and J genes are TRBV5-1 and TRBJ1-4, with a possible D match to TRBD1 (5 bases). Trimming removed 3 bases at V and 6 bases at J, with 21 bases between. This CDR3 has 17 residues. The germline V gene encodes CDR1 SGHRS and CDR2 YFSETQ. The CDR3 region is CASSYGRSLGGDEKLFF. CDR3 DNA sequence: TGCGCCAGCAGCTACGGCCGTTCACTCGGGGGAGATGAAAAACTGTTTTTT.

The table lists this clonotype with a few counts. The chain has TRBV2 and TRBJ1-6; 7 positions agree with TRBD1. Trimming at V came to 6 bases and at J to 6 bases, leaving 8 bases not matched to a gene. The CDR3 contains 15 residues. Germline CDR1 reads SNHLY; CDR2 reads FYNNEI. CDR3 sequence reads: CASRADRVVNSPLHF. CDR3 nucleotide sequence: TGTGCCAGCAGAGCCGACAGGGTAGTTAATTCACCCCTCCACTTT. The variable domain in full, with the rest retrieved from reference TRBV2 and TRBJ1-6, is EPEVTQTPSHQVTQMGQEVILRCVPISNHLYFYWYRQILGQKVEFLVSFYNNEISEKSEIFDDQFSVERPDGSNFTLKIRSTKLEDSAMYFCASRADRVVNSPLHFGNGTRLTVT.

The genes are TRBV7-2 and TRBJ2-3; D remains unclear. This CDR3 comprises 14 residues. V was pared by 3 bases and J by 2 bases, with 9 bases between. The germline V gene encodes CDR1 SGHTA and CDR2 FQGNSA. CDR3 bases: TGTGCCAGCAGCTTGAAGTTACTCACAGATACGCAGTATTTT. This encodes CASSLKLLTDTQYF.

The chain has TRBV27 and TRBJ2-1; the D is unclear. Per germline, CDR1 MNHEY and CDR2 SMNVEV (reference sequence). V gave up 0 bases and J gave up 7 bases, with 7 bases separating them. CDR3 length equals 13 residues. CDR3 coding DNA: TGTGCCAGCAGTTTATCGGTAGGGAATGAGCAGTTCTTC. The encoded protein is CASSLSVGNEQFF.

The CDR3 DNA is TGCGCCAGCAGCCAAGATTCCGGAAAGCCCCAGCATTTT. Translated: CASSQDSGKPQHF. V and J are TRBV4-1 and TRBJ1-5, with D hard to call. The V gene's germline CDR1 is MGHRA and CDR2 YSYEKL. V lost 0 bases and J lost 8, with 8 bases in between. The CDR3 loop spans 13 amino acids.

The chain links TRBV7-2 to TRBJ2-7; D unresolved. Germline CDR1 and CDR2: SGHTA and FQGNSA. CDR3 length equals 14 residues. The V gene lost 1 base and the J gene lost 4 bases, with 11 bases spanning the gap. CDR3 DNA sequence: TGTGCCAGCAGCTTAGACCCACCACCTTACGAGCAGTACTTC. Protein sequence: CASSLDPPPYEQYF.

In this sample, this clonotype turned up a few times. The chain joins TRBV7-9 to TRBJ1-1, with no clear D. Between the trimmed V and J ends, which lost 4 bases and 4 bases, there was a span of 7 bases. The CDR3 has 12 amino acids. Germline CDR1 and CDR2: SEHNR and FQNEAQ (reference sequence). The CDR3 coding sequence is TGTGCCAGCAGCTCTATACGCACTGAAGCTTTCTTT. Encoded protein: CASSSIRTEAFF. The complete variable domain, with remaining parts taken from reference TRBV7-9 and TRBJ1-1, reads DTGVSQNPRHKITKRGQNVTFRCDPISEHNRLYWYRQTLGQGPEFLTYFQNEAQLEKSRLLSDRFSAERPKGSFSTLEIQRTEQGDSAMYLCASSSIRTEAFFGQGTRLTVV.

The chain links TRBV20-1 to TRBJ2-5, with D tentatively TRBD2 (6 bases). CDR3 length: 13 residues. V lost 5 bases to trimming and J lost 3 bases, with 13 bases between them. Germline lookup yields CDR1 DFQATT and CDR2 SNEGSKA (reference sequence). The DNA for the CDR3 is TGCAGTGCTTCTAGGACTATGAAAGAGACCCAGTACTTC. Translated: CSASRTMKETQYF.

This clonotype has more than one count but fewer than ten. The chain links TRBV5-1 to TRBJ1-5; 10 bases align to TRBD1. The germline V gene has CDR1 SGHRS and CDR2 YFSETQ. This CDR3 is built from 15 residues. Germline trimming cut 4 bases from V and 7 bases from J; bases unmatched to any gene: 8. The CDR3 is CASSLGTGVRQPQHF. The CDR3 region has the DNA TGCGCCAGCAGCCTCGGGACAGGGGTACGGCAGCCCCAGCATTTT. The full variable domain, its missing parts supplied by reference TRBV5-1 and TRBJ1-5, is KAGVTQTPRYLIKTRGQQVTLSCSPISGHRSVSWYQQTPGQGLQFLFEYFSETQRNKGNFPGRFSGRQFSNSRSEMNVSTLELGDSALYLCASSLGTGVRQPQHFGDGTRLSIL.

This clonotype was detected only a few times. The J gene is TRBJ1-6, the V gene TRBV20-1; 8 nucleotides line up with TRBD1. This CDR3 contains 15 residues. Trimming at V came to 0 bases and at J to 10 bases, leaving 8 bases not matched to a gene. Germline CDR1 is DFQATT and CDR2 is SNEGSKA (reference sequence). CDR3 in amino acids: CSARDPGQGGSPLHF. Here the CDR3 DNA reads TGCAGTGCTAGAGATCCAGGACAGGGCGGATCACCCCTCCACTTT.

The chain employs TRBV29-1 and TRBJ2-1; either TRBD1 or TRBD2 may supply D (5 bases each). The CDR3 extends over 12 amino acids. Germline V gene data show CDR1 as SQVTM and CDR2 as ANQGSEA. The ends were cut back, 7 bases at V and 5 bases at J, with 12 bases in the middle. CDR3 loop: CSGMRGDNEQFF. DNA of the CDR3: TGCAGCGGGATGAGGGGAGACAATGAGCAGTTCTTC.

This clonotype was counted ten times or more. V is TRBV12-3 or TRBV12-4 and J is TRBJ1-2; D ambiguous. The CDR3 covers 15 residues. V lost 3 bases to trimming and J lost 3 bases, with 14 bases between them. The CDR3: CASSFRHRKDYGYTF. In DNA, the CDR3 is TGTGCCAGCAGTTTCAGGCATCGTAAAGACTATGGCTACACCTTC.

This chain joins TRBV28 and TRBJ1-3; weak D call: TRBD1 (6 bases). CDR1 is MDHEN, CDR2 SYDVKM, per germline. The CDR3 is 17 residues long. V was trimmed by 5 bases and J by 1 base, leaving 18 bases between them. The chain's CDR3 is CASSPQLLTGSGNTIYF. The CDR3 coding sequence is TGTGCCAGCAGTCCGCAACTCCTTACAGGGTCTGGAAACACCATATATTTT.